What follows describes a single T cell receptor beta chain. The antigen is not known. The CDR3 contains 15 residues. With V trimmed by 5 bases and J by 5 bases, 10 bases remained unmatched. Germline-derived CDR1 and CDR2 are LGHDT and YNNKEL (reference sequence). Sequencing libraries made from TCR beta cDNA carried unique molecular identifiers. One entry per CDR3 protein, called by TCRdb with MiXCR from the PCR reads. The profile shows roughly 170,000 distinct CDR3 sequences, approximately 31% of them singletons. The record originates from a study of post-analysis software for immune sequencing data. General study points: Four or five TRBV segments, including TRBV5-6, TRBV5-1 and TRBV20-1, were more frequent in patients than controls.

The chain carries TRBV3-1 and TRBJ2-7; 9 bases map to TRBD2. The sequencing sample was made of blood. This receptor was identified in a girl between 5 and 17 years old with multiple sclerosis. The CDR3 reads CASSSWSSGTDEQYF. CDR3 bases: TGTGCCAGCAGCTCCTGGTCTAGCGGGACGGACGAGCAGTACTTC.